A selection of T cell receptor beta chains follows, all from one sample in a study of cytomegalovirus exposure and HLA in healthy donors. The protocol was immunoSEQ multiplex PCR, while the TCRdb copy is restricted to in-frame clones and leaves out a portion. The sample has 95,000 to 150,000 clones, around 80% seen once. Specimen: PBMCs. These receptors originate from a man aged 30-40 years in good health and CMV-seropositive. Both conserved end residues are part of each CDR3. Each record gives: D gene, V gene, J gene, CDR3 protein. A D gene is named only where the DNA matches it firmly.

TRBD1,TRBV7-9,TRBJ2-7,CASSPGTGAYEQYF
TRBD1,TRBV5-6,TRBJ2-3,CASSLGTGYFRATDTQYF
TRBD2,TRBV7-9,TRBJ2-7,CASRGLAYEQYF
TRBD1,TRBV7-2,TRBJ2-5,CASSLGQGETQYF
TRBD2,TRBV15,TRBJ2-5,CATSRGAGRPREEQYF
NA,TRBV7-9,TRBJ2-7,CASSFQGRYEQYF
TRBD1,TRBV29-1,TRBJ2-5,CSVEATGARETQYF
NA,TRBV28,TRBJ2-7,CASRDSRAGMVHEQYF
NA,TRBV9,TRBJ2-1,CASSGRDSRNEQFF
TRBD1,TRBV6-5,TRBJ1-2,CASRRDRSHYGYTF
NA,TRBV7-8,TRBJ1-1,CASSFDSNTEAFF
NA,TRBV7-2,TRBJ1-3,CASSRTNTLNTIYF
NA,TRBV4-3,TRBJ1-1,CASSQDPYGTSSEAFF
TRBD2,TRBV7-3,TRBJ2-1,CASSLTVGGSSYNEQFF
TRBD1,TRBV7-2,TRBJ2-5,CASSLGGGTGQTQYF
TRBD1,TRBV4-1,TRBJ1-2,CASSRPGTAGTF
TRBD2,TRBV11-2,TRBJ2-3,CASSLVRGGRIDTQYF
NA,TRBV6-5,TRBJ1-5,CARTGQPQHF
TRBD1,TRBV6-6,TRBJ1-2,CASSYSSGQGNSGYTF
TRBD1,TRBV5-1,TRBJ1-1,CASSLRQGGMNTEAFF
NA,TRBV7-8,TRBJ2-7,CASSLRGGGHEQYF
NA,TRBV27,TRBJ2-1,CASIRKTRFGEQFF
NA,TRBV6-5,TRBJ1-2,CASSYSQGGYTF
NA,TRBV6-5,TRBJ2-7,CASSYGRTYEQYF
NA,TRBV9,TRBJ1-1,CASSPNGRGNTEAFF
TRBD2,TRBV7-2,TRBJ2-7,CASSSAVAAGGSYEQYF
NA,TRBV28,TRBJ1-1,CASSLGFSGNTEAFF
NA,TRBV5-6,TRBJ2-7,CAREACWTGVSYEQYF
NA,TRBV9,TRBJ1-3,CASSKDSGSGNTIYF
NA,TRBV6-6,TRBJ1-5,CASSYGERGNQPQHF
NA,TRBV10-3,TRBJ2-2,CAIGGGGNTGELFF
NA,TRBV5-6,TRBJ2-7,CASSLVASDEQYF
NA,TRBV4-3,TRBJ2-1,CASSQTLTSNNEQFF
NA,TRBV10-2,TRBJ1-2,CASRFGGAFGYTF